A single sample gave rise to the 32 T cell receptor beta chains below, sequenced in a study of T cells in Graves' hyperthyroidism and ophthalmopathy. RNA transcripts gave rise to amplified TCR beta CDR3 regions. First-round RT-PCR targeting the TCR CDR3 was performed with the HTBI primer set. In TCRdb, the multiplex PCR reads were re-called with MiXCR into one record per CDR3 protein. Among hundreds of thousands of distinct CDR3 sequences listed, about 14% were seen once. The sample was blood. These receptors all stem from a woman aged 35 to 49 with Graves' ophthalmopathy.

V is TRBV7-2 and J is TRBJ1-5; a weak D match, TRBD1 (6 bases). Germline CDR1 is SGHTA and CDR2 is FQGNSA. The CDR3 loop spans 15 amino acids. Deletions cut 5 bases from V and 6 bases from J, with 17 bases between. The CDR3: CASSLATTGPQPQHF. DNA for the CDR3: TGTGCCAGCAGCCTCGCCACTACAGGGCCTCAGCCCCAGCATTTT.

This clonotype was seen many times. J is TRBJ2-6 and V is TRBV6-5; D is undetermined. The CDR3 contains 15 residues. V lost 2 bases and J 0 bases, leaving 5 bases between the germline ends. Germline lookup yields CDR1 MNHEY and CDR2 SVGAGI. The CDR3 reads CASSYDNSGANVLTF. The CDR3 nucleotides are TGTGCCAGCAGTTACGATAACTCTGGGGCCAACGTCCTGACTTTC.

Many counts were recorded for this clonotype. The CDR3: CASSLVTGGSYGYTF. CDR3 coding DNA: TGTGCCAGCAGCTTAGTAACAGGGGGATCCTATGGCTACACCTTC. The gene calls are TRBV7-2 and TRBJ1-2; the match to TRBD1 covers 8 bases. The V gene end was trimmed by 1 base and the J gene end by 4 bases; junction bases not matched to a gene: 5. This CDR3 is 15 amino acids long. Germline V gives CDR1 SGHTA, CDR2 FQGNSA.

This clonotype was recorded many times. The CDR3 region has the DNA TGCGCCAGCAGCCAAGAATGGACAGGGAATCAGCCCCAGCATTTT. As protein: CASSQEWTGNQPQHF. This rearrangement joins TRBV4-1 to TRBJ1-5; 8 bases match TRBD1. The CDR3 totals 15 residues. The germline CDR1 and CDR2 sequences are MGHRA and YSYEKL. The trim removed 0 bases at V and 4 bases at J, leaving 2 bases unmatched.

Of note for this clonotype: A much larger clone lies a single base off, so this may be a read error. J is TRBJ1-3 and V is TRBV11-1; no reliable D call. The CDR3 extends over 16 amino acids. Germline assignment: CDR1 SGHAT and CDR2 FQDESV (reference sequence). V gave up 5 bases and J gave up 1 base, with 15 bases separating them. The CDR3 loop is CASSDKSRGSGNTIYF. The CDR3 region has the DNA TGTGCCAGCAGCGACAAGTCACGAGGGTCTGGAAACACCATATATTTT. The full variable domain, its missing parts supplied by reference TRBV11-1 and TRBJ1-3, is EAEVAQSPRYKITEKSQAVAFWCDPISGHATLYWYRQILGQGPELLVQFQDESVVDDSQLPKDRFSAERLKGVDSTLKIQPAELGDSAMYLCASSDKSRGSGNTIYFGEGSWLTVV.

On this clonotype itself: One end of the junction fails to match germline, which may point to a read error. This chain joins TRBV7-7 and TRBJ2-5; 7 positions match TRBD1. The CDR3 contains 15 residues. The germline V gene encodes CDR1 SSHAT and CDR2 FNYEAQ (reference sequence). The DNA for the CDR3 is TGTGCTAGCAGCTCTAACAGGGGAAGCGGAGAGACCCAGTACTTC. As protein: CASSSNRGSGETQYF.

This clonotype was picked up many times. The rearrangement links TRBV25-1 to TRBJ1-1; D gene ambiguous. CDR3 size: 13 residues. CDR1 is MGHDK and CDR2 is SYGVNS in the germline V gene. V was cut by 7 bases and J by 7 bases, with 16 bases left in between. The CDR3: CASTPWGTIEAFF. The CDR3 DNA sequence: TGTGCCAGCACCCCCTGGGGAACGATTGAAGCTTTCTTT. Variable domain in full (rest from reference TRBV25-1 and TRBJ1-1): EADIYQTPRYLVIGTGKKITLECSQTMGHDKMYWYQQDPGMELHLIHYSYGVNSTEKGDLSSESTVSRIRTEHFPLTLESARPSHTSQYLCASTPWGTIEAFFGQGTRLTVV.

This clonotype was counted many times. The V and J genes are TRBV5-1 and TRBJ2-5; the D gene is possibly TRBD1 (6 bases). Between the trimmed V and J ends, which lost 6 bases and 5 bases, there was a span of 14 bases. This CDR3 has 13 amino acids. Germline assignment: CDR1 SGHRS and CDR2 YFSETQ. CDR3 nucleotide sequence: TGCGCCAGCAACGTCAGGGGTGGGGAGACCCAGTACTTC. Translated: CASNVRGGETQYF.

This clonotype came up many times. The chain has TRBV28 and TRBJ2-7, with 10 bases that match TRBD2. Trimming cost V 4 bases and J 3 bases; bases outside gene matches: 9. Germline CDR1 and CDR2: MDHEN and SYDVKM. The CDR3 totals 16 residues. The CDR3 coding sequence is TGTGCCAGCAGTTCCCCCCTAGCGGGAGACCTCTACGAGCAGTACTTC. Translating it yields CASSSPLAGDLYEQYF.

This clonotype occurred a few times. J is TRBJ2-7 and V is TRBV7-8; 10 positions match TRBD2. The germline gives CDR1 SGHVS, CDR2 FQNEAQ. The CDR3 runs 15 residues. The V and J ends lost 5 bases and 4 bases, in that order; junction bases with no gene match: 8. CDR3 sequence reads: CASSHRTSGKYEQYF. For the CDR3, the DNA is TGTGCCAGCAGCCACAGGACTAGCGGAAAATACGAGCAGTACTTC.

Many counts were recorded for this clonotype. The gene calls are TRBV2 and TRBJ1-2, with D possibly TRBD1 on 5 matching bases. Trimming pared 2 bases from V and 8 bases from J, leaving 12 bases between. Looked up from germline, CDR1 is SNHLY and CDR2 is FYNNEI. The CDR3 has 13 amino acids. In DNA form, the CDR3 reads TGTGCCAGCAGTGAAACGGGGGAGTGGGGCTACACCTTC. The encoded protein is CASSETGEWGYTF.

The CDR3 here is CASSRTVVSYEQYF. In nucleotides, the CDR3 is TGTGCCAGCAGCAGGACAGTTGTCTCCTACGAGCAGTACTTC. The V gene is TRBV12-3 or TRBV12-4, the J gene TRBJ2-7; maybe TRBD1 (6 bases). With 6 bases removed from V and 0 bases from J, the gap between germline ends came to 12 bases. The CDR3 consists of 14 residues.

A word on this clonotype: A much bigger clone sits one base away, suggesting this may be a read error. This CDR3 reads CASGSGNGYTF. The CDR3 bases are TGTGCCAGTGGGTCAGGGAATGGCTACACCTTC. This chain connects TRBV19 to TRBJ1-2; D might be TRBD1 (5 bases). Trimming took off 8 bases at V and 6 bases at J, with 10 bases between the two ends. The length of the CDR3 is 11 residues. In germline, CDR1 is LNHDA, CDR2 SQIVND (reference sequence).

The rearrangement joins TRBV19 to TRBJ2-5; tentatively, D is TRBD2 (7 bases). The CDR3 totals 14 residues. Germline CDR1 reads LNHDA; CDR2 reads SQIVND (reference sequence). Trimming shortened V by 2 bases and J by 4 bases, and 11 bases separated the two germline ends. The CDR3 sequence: CASSILGGGETQYF. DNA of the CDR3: TGTGCCAGTAGTATATTGGGAGGGGGAGAGACCCAGTACTTC. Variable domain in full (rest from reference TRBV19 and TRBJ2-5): DGGITQSPKYLFRKEGQNVTLSCEQNLNHDAMYWYRQDPGQGLRLIYYSQIVNDFQKGDIAEGYSVSREKKESFPLTVTSAQKNPTAFYLCASSILGGGETQYFGPGTRLLVL.

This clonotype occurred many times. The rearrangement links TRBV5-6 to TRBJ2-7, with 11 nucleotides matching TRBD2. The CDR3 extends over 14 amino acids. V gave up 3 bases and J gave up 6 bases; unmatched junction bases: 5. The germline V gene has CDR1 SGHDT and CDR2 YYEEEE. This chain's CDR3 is CASSSVGLAGEQYF. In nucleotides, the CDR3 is TGTGCCAGCAGCTCGGTAGGACTAGCGGGCGAGCAGTACTTC.

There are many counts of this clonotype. The CDR3: CASRTGSHSYEQYF. The CDR3 DNA reads as TGTGCCAGCCGGACAGGCTCCCACTCCTACGAGCAGTACTTC. J is TRBJ2-7 and V is TRBV28, with 7 bases aligning to TRBD1. Germline CDR1 is MDHEN and CDR2 is SYDVKM. This CDR3 is 14 amino acids long. Unmatched junction bases numbered 7, after V lost 8 bases and J lost 0 bases.

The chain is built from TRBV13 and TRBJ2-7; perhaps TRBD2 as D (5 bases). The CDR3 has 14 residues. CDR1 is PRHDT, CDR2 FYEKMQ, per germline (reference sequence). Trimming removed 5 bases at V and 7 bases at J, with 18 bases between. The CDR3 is CASSPTPGSGEQYF. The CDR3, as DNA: TGTGCCAGCAGCCCCACTCCGGGGTCCGGGGAGCAGTACTTC.

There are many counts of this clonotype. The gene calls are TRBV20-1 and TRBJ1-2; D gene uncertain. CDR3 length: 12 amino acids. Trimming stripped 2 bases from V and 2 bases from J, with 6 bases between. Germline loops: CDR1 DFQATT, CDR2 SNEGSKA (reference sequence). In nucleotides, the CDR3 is TGCAGTGCTAGACCTGAGAACTATGGCTACACCTTC. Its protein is CSARPENYGYTF.

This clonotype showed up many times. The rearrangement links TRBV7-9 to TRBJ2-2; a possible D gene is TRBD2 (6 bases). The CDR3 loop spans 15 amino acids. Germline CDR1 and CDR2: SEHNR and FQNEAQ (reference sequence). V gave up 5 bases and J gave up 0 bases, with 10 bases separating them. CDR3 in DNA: TGTGCCAGCAGCCTGGGACTGACGAACACCGGGGAGCTGTTTTTT. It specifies CASSLGLTNTGELFF.

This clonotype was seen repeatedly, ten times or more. CDR3 in amino acids: CASSLHRDRGHTEAFF. The CDR3 DNA follows: TGTGCCAGCAGTCTGCACCGGGACAGGGGGCACACTGAAGCTTTCTTT. The chain uses TRBV28 and TRBJ1-1; 12 nucleotides agree with TRBD1. This CDR3 contains 16 residues. Trimming at V came to 5 bases and at J to 3 bases, leaving 7 bases not matched to a gene. CDR1 is MDHEN and CDR2 is SYDVKM in the germline V gene.

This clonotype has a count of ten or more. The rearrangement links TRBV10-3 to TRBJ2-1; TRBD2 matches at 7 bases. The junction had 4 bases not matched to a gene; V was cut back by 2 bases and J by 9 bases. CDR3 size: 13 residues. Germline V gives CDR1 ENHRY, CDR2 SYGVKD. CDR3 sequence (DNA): TGTGCCATCAGTGAGGCCGGGGGGATTGAGCAGTTCTTC. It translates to CAISEAGGIEQFF.

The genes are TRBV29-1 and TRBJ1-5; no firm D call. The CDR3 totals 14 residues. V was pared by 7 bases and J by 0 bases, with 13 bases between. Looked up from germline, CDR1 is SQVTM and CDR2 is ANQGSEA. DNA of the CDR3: TGCAGCGCCTCCGAGGAGAGTAGCAATCAGCCCCAGCATTTT. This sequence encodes CSASEESSNQPQHF. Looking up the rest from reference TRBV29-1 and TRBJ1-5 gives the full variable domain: SAVISQKPSRDICQRGTSLTIQCQVDSQVTMMFWYRQQPGQSLTLIATANQGSEATYESGFVIDKFPISRPNLTFSTLTVSNMSPEDSSIYLCSASEESSNQPQHFGDGTRLSIL.

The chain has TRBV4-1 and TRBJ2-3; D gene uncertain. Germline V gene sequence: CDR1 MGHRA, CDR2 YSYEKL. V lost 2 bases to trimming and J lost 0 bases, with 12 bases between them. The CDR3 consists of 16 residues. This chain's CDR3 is CASSQYQIRSTDTQYF. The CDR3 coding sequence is TGCGCCAGCAGCCAATATCAGATCAGGAGCACAGATACGCAGTATTTT.

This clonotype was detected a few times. Here the CDR3 DNA reads TGTGCCAGCCGACCCGGGGGGGCTCCTGAAAAACTGTTTTTT. This sequence encodes CASRPGGAPEKLFF. The chain employs TRBV28 and TRBJ1-4, with D possibly matching TRBD1 (6 bases). This CDR3 is 14 amino acids long. The germline V gene encodes CDR1 MDHEN and CDR2 SYDVKM. V shed 8 bases and J shed 7 bases, with 17 bases lying between them.

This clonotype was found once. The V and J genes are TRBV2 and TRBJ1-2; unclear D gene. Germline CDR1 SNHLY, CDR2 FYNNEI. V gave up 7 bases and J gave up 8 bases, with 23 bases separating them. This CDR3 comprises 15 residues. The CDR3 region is CASMYGQAKSEGYTF. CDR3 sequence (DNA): TGTGCCAGCATGTACGGCCAGGCTAAGTCAGAGGGCTACACCTTC.

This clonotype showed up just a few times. In nucleotides, the CDR3 is TGCGCCAGCAGCCCCGGGACAGGACAATGGGAGACCCAGTACTTC. Encoded protein: CASSPGTGQWETQYF. The chain uses TRBV5-1 and TRBJ2-5; 8 bases agree with TRBD1. CDR1 and CDR2 from the germline V gene are SGHRS and YFSETQ. The V and J ends lost 4 bases and 5 bases, in that order; junction bases with no gene match: 10. The CDR3 length is 15 residues.

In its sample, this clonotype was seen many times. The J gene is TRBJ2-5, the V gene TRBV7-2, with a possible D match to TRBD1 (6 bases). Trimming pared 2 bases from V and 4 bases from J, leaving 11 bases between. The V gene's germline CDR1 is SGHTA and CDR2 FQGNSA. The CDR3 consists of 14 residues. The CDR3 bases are TGTGCCAGCAGCTTACAGGGGTTGATAGAGACCCAGTACTTC. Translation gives CASSLQGLIETQYF.

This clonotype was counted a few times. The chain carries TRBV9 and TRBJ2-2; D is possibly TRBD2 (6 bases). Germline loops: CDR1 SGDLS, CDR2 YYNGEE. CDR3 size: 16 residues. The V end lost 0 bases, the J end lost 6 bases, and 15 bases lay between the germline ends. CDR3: CASSVGIRGKAGELFF. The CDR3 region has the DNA TGTGCCAGCAGCGTAGGGATTCGCGGGAAGGCCGGGGAGCTGTTTTTT.

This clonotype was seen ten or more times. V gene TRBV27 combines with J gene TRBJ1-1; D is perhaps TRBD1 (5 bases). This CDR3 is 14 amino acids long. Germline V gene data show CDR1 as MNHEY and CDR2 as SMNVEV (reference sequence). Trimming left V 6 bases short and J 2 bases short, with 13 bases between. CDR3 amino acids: CASRHPGSNTEAFF. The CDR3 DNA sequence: TGTGCCAGCAGACATCCAGGGTCAAACACTGAAGCTTTCTTT.

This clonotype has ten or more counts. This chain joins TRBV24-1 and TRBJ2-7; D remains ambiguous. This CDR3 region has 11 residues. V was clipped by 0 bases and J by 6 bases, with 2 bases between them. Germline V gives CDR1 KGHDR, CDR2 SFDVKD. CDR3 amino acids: CATSDLGEQYF. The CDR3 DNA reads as TGTGCCACCAGTGATTTGGGCGAGCAGTACTTC.

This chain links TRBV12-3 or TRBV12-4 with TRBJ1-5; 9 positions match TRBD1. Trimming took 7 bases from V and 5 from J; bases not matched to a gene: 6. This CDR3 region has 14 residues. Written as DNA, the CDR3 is TGTGCCAGCACCATCCGGGACAGGGATCAGCCCCAGCATTTT. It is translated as CASTIRDRDQPQHF.

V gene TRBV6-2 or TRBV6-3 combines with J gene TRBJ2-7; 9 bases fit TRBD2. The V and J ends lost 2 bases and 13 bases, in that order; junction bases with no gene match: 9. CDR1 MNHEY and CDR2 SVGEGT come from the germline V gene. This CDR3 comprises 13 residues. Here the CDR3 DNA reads TGTGCCAGCAGTTACACGGCACTAGCGGGCCAATACTTC. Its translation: CASSYTALAGQYF.